The following is a T cell receptor (beta chain) sequence with its context. The antigen is unknown. The data originate from a study of PD-1 blockade in classical Hodgkin lymphoma. The repertoire was sequenced with immunoSEQ multiplex PCR; TCRdb's copy has only in-frame clones and lacks some. The sample carries fewer than 14,000 clones, approximately 81% recorded once. Overall study results and limits: CD4+ but not CD8+ TCR diversity rose significantly by C4D1. Repertoire difference causes, possibly disease activity or prior therapy, remain undefined. Baseline TCR diversity was reportedly lower in newly diagnosed patients than healthy donors.

V was pared by 10 bases and J by 8 bases, with 14 bases between. The CDR3 is made up of 11 amino acids. CDR1 is ENHRY, CDR2 SYGVKD, per germline. This sample's time point: cycle 4 day 1 (C4D1), after 5 to 7 weeks of nivolumab. With no exception, relapse followed autologous stem cell transplantation in all patients, and brentuximab vedotin exposure varied. Magnetic negative selection purified CD4+ T cells from thawed PBMCs. The receptor was derived from a human donor with classical Hodgkin lymphoma. This material consisted of CD4+ T cells from blood, taken before the fourth cycle of nivolumab. The chain links TRBV10-3 to TRBJ1-2; D not resolved. The CDR3 spells CATTDDVGYTF. CDR3 in DNA: TGTGCCACCACGGACGACGTGGGCTACACCTTC.